The present T cell receptor (beta chain) was sequenced within a study of blood T cell repertoires in COVID-19. Study at large: Samples representing acute and convalescent COVID-19 were sourced from the United States, Italy and Spain.

Assay used: immunoSEQ multiplex PCR; TCRdb lists only in-frame clones, some missing. This table holds about 180,000 clones, roughly 88% found once. Trimming took 9 bases from V and 5 from J; bases not matched to a gene: 17. The germline V gene encodes CDR1 LNHDA and CDR2 SQIVND (reference sequence). This CDR3 region has 16 residues. Material: PBMCs or T cells enriched from blood (not recorded which). The TCR was taken from a man aged 45-65 years who had recovered from COVID-19. V gene TRBV19 combines with J gene TRBJ1-1; TRBD1 matches at 8 bases. The CDR3 DNA sequence: TGTGCCAGAACCCAACATCACCAGGGGGCGCGGACTGAAGCTTTCTTT. This encodes CARTQHHQGARTEAFF.